The sequence of this T cell receptor beta chain was determined in a study of cytomegalovirus exposure and HLA in healthy donors. General study results and limits: In vitro confirmation showed three CMV-associated chains to be CMV antigen specific. A classifier reportedly called cytomegalovirus status with high sensitivity and specificity. Later analysis found that TCR beta chains associated with HLA were more clonally expanded than other, equally common chains.

V was trimmed by 1 base and J by 8 bases, leaving 8 bases between them. This CDR3 comprises 13 residues. CDR1 and CDR2 from the germline V gene are SEHNR and FQNEAQ (reference sequence). This PCR relied on a set of 60 Vbeta primers and 13 Jbeta primers. Assay: immunoSEQ multiplex PCR; the TCRdb copy retains only in-frame clones and omits some. The profile shows 100,000 or so clones, roughly 13% of them singletons. Regarding this clone: No antigen is known for it.

The receptor comes from a middle-aged man in good health and CMV-seropositive. Sequenced sample: PBMCs. This rearrangement joins TRBV7-9 to TRBJ1-4, with no clear D. Written as DNA, the CDR3 is TGTGCCAGCAGCTTAGATTCGGTGGAAAAACTGTTTTTT. Protein product: CASSLDSVEKLFF. The whole variable domain, remainder taken from reference TRBV7-9 and TRBJ1-4, is DTGVSQNPRHKITKRGQNVTFRCDPISEHNRLYWYRQTLGQGPEFLTYFQNEAQLEKSRLLSDRFSAERPKGSFSTLEIQRTEQGDSAMYLCASSLDSVEKLFFGSGTQLSVL.